These T cell receptor beta chains were read from a single sample in a study of blood T cell repertoires in COVID-19. The data were produced by immunoSEQ multiplex PCR, yet TCRdb's version contains in-frame clones alone and is incomplete. The sample holds about 160,000 clones, 65% to 85% seen once. The specimen sequenced was peripheral blood. These receptors were collected from a woman older than 75 with active or convalescent COVID-19. Both conserved end residues are part of each CDR3. D genes are given only for firm matches. A clone size is listed for some rows: how often the clone was seen (once, few, many), or a class if it is expanded.

clone_size	j_call	v_call	d_call	cdr3_length	cdr3_nt	cdr3_aa
once	TRBJ2-2	TRBV3-1/TRBV3-2	TRBD1	16	TGTGCCAGCAGCCCGAGGGGGCCCTTGAACACCGGGGAGCTGTTTTTT	CASSPRGPLNTGELFF
-	TRBJ1-1	TRBV5-4	-	15	TGTGCCAGCAGCAGAGCCGGGACACCCAACACTGAAGCTTTCTTT	CASSRAGTPNTEAFF
once	TRBJ1-6	TRBV27	TRBD1	14	TGTGCCAGCAGTTTTGGGACAGATAATTCACCCCTCCACTTT	CASSFGTDNSPLHF
-	TRBJ1-1	TRBV30	-	17	TGTGCCTGGCGGGACAATCTGGGGAACGCCGACTTGAATGAAGCTTTCTTT	CAWRDNLGNADLNEAFF
-	TRBJ2-3	TRBV3-1/TRBV3-2	-	18	TGTGCCAGCAGCACTCCGGTAGAGACAGACGTTAGCACAGATACGCAGTATTTT	CASSTPVETDVSTDTQYF
-	TRBJ1-4	TRBV20-1	-	10	TGCAGTGCTAGAGACGAGGGTTTGTTTTTT	CSARDEGLFF
-	TRBJ2-1	TRBV15	TRBD1	17	TGTGCCACCAGCAGACCTTCTCCCGGGACAGGGAGGATGGAGCAGTTCTTC	CATSRPSPGTGRMEQFF
-	TRBJ1-5	TRBV10-3	TRBD1	15	TGTGCCATCAGTGCCGAGACAGGGGGGAATCAGCCCCAGCATTTT	CAISAETGGNQPQHF
-	TRBJ1-1	TRBV19	TRBD1	18	TGTGCCAGTAGTACCCCACCGTCGACAGGGCCCTTAGACACTGAAGCTTTCTTT	CASSTPPSTGPLDTEAFF
-	TRBJ1-1	TRBV3-1/TRBV3-2	TRBD1	16	TGTGCCAGCAAAATCGGGACAGGGGGCAGGAACACTGAAGCTTTCTTT	CASKIGTGGRNTEAFF
few	TRBJ2-7	TRBV7-8	-	16	TGTGCCAGCAGCTTAGCGGGTACGCCGGGGGACTACGAGCAGTACTTC	CASSLAGTPGDYEQYF
-	TRBJ2-7	TRBV6-5	-	15	TGTGCCAGCAGTTTCGCGGGGAACCAGGTATCCGAGCAGTACTTC	CASSFAGNQVSEQYF
-	TRBJ2-3	TRBV11-3	-	15	TGTGCCAGCAGGCCTACAGAGCCTTGCACAGATACGCAGTATTTT	CASRPTEPCTDTQYF
few	TRBJ1-5	TRBV2	-	14	TGTGCCAGCACATACACGAATAGCAATCAGCCCCAGCATTTT	CASTYTNSNQPQHF
-	TRBJ2-1	TRBV6-5	TRBD1	13	TGTGCCAGCAGTTCACAGGGGGCGGGTGAGCAGTTCTTC	CASSSQGAGEQFF
-	TRBJ2-7	TRBV6-2/TRBV6-3	-	14	TGTGCCAGCAGTTACTGGGACACCCCCTACGAGCAGTACTTC	CASSYWDTPYEQYF
-	TRBJ1-5	TRBV5-8	-	15	TGTGCCAGCCCGCGAGAGGGGGGGAGCAATCAGCCCCAGCATTTT	CASPREGGSNQPQHF
-	TRBJ2-7	TRBV4-3	-	18	TGCGCCAGCAGCCAAGATCCGTGGGGTACAGGGACACCCTACGAGCAGTACTTC	CASSQDPWGTGTPYEQYF
-	TRBJ2-1	TRBV3-1/TRBV3-2	-	14	TGTGCCAGCAGCCAGGGGGGACAGAACAATGAGCAGTTCTTC	CASSQGGQNNEQFF
-	TRBJ1-1	TRBV24-1	-	12	TGTGCCACCAGTGATTTCCAGGGAGAAGCTTTCTTT	CATSDFQGEAFF
-	TRBJ2-7	TRBV6-6	TRBD1	15	TGTGCCAGCACCCCACACGACAGGGAACGGTCCGAGCAGTACTTC	CASTPHDRERSEQYF
-	TRBJ1-2	TRBV19	TRBD1	15	TGTGCCAGTAGTATGCAGGACAGGGAAAGTGAGGGCTACACCTTC	CASSMQDRESEGYTF
once	TRBJ1-6	TRBV27	-	16	TGTGCCAGCAGCTCGGACAAGAGCTCCTATAATTCACCCCTCCACTTT	CASSSDKSSYNSPLHF
-	TRBJ2-1	TRBV7-2	-	16	TGTGCCAGCAGCCTAACCCCCTCCGGTAACTACAATGAGCAGTTCTTC	CASSLTPSGNYNEQFF
-	TRBJ1-1	TRBV3-1/TRBV3-2	-	14	TGTGCCAGCAGCCAAGCCGGGTCTATAGCTGAAGCTTTCTTT	CASSQAGSIAEAFF
-	TRBJ2-3	TRBV11-3	TRBD1	15	TGTGCCAGCAGCTTGGGACAGGGGTCCCCGGATACGCAGTATTTT	CASSLGQGSPDTQYF
-	TRBJ2-7	TRBV6-5	-	14	TGTGCCAGCAGTTCTCTGGACATAACCTACGAGCAGTACTTC	CASSSLDITYEQYF
-	TRBJ1-2	TRBV6-2/TRBV6-3	-	15	TGTGCCAGCAGTTACTCGGAGCGTGCTAACTATGGCTACACCTTC	CASSYSERANYGYTF
-	TRBJ2-3	TRBV6-5	TRBD1	15	TGTGCCAGCAGTTACTCGGGGACAGACACAGATACGCAGTATTTT	CASSYSGTDTDTQYF
-	TRBJ1-4	TRBV5-6	TRBD1	14	TGTGCCAGCAGCAACCCGGGACAGGGAGAAAAACTGTTTTTT	CASSNPGQGEKLFF
-	TRBJ1-3	TRBV6-6	-	11	TGTGCCAGCAGTTCCCCAGGGGCTATATATTTT	CASSSPGAIYF
-	TRBJ1-2	TRBV19	-	13	TGTGCCAGTAGTATCTCGGGAATCAATGGCTACACCTTC	CASSISGINGYTF
-	TRBJ2-5	TRBV6-2/TRBV6-3	-	17	TGTGCCAGCAGTTACGGCGACCCAGGGGCCGACGAAGAGACCCAGTACTTC	CASSYGDPGADEETQYF
-	TRBJ1-3	TRBV18	TRBD1	16	TGTGCCAGCTCCCCCACAGGGGGTGCCTCTGGAAACACCATATATTTT	CASSPTGGASGNTIYF
-	TRBJ2-1	TRBV21-1	-	12	TGTGCCAGTAATGAGGTAAGCGGTGAGCAGTTCTTC	CASNEVSGEQFF
-	TRBJ1-1	TRBV27	TRBD1	12	TGTGCCAGAAGGGACAGGGGCACTGAAGCTTTCTTT	CARRDRGTEAFF
-	TRBJ1-2	TRBV5-1	TRBD1	15	TGCGCCAGCAGCCGAACGACAGGGGATCAATATGGCTACACCTTC	CASSRTTGDQYGYTF
-	TRBJ2-1	TRBV28	-	13	TGTGCCAGCAGTTTATTGGCAGGGGCCAAGCCGTTCTTC	CASSLLAGAKPFF
-	TRBJ2-5	TRBV7-2	TRBD2	17	TGTGCCAGCAGCCCCGGCGGGTGGCGGGGGGGCCGAGAGACCCAGTACTTC	CASSPGGWRGGRETQYF
-	TRBJ1-5	TRBV19	TRBD1	17	TGTGCCAGTAGTATAGGTACCTGGACAGGGAGCAATCAGCCCCAGCATTTT	CASSIGTWTGSNQPQHF
-	TRBJ2-3	TRBV30	-	14	TGTGCCTGGAACTCTGGGGCTAGCACAGATACGCAGTATTTT	CAWNSGASTDTQYF
-	TRBJ1-4	TRBV19	TRBD1	16	TGTGCCAGTAGTATGGGACAGGGGGTATCACATGAAAAACTGTTTTTT	CASSMGQGVSHEKLFF
-	TRBJ1-2	TRBV27	TRBD1	15	TGTGCCAGCAGCCGGACAGGGGGGAGCTACTATGGCTACACCTTC	CASSRTGGSYYGYTF
few	TRBJ2-2	TRBV11-2	-	18	TGTGCCAGCAGCGTATCCCCGGTTCCTCCTGGGAACACCGGGGAGCTGTTTTTT	CASSVSPVPPGNTGELFF
-	TRBJ1-2	TRBV29-1	-	13	TGCAGCGTTGAGGGCAAAGCTAACTATGGCTACACCTTC	CSVEGKANYGYTF
-	TRBJ2-2	TRBV18	-	15	TGTGCCAGCTCACCCGGGACTCGCGACACCGGGGAGCTGTTTTTT	CASSPGTRDTGELFF
few	TRBJ1-1	TRBV14	-	16	TGTGCCAGCAGCCAAGTACGTCTGTCGGGGAACACTGAAGCTTTCTTT	CASSQVRLSGNTEAFF
-	TRBJ2-6	TRBV27	-	17	TGTGCCAGCAGTTTACCCCCCACGGTCTCTGGGGCCAACGTCCTGACTTTC	CASSLPPTVSGANVLTF
-	TRBJ2-2	TRBV5-6	-	14	TGTGCCAGCAGCTTGGGTATTTGGCCCGGGGAGCTGTTTTTT	CASSLGIWPGELFF
once	TRBJ1-1	TRBV14	TRBD1	18	TGTGCCAGCAGCCTACTTTATCTTCTCGGGACAGGGAACACTGAAGCTTTCTTT	CASSLLYLLGTGNTEAFF
-	TRBJ1-3	TRBV7-9	-	16	TGTGCCAGCAGCTCACAGGGACCCGACTCTGGAAACACCATATATTTT	CASSSQGPDSGNTIYF